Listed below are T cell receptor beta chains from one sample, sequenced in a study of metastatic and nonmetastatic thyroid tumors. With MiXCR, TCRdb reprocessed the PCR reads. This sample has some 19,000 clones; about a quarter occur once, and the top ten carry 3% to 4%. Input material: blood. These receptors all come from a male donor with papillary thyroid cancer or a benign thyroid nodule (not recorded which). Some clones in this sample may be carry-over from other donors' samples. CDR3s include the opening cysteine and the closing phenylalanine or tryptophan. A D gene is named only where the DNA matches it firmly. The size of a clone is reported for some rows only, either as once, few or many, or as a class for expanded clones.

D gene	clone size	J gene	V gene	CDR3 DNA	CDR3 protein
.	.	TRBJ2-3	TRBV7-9	TGTGCCAGTACTAGGAGAGATACGCAGAATTTT	CASTRRDTQNF
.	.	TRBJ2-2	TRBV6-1	TGTGCCAGCACCTTCACAGGAAACACCGGGGAGCTGTTTTTT	CASTFTGNTGELFF
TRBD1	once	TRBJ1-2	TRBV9	TGTGCCAGCAGCCAGGGACAGGGGAATGGCTACACCTTC	CASSQGQGNGYTF
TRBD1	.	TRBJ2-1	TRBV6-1	TGTGCCAGCAGTGCCGGGACAGTAATAACCAATGAGCAGTTCTTC	CASSAGTVITNEQFF
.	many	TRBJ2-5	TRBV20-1	TGCAGTGCTAGATTAGGGGGGCGCAGTATGGAGACCCAGTACTTC	CSARLGGRSMETQYF
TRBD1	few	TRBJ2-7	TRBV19	TGTGCCAGTAGTGTAGACAGGGTGGCCGACGAGCAGTACTTC	CASSVDRVADEQYF
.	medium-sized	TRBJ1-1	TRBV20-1	TGCAGTGCCCGGGGCACGGGAGGGATCATGAACACTGAAGCTTTCTTT	CSARGTGGIMNTEAFF
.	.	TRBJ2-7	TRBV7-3	TGTGCCAGCAGCTTAGGCAGGGGTAACTACGAGCAGTACTTC	CASSLGRGNYEQYF
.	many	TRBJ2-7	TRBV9	TGTGCCAGCAGCTACAACTTTCGGGGTGACGAGCAGTACTTC	CASSYNFRGDEQYF
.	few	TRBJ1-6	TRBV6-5	TGTGCCAGCAGTTACGGAGGGGGGTCCTATAATTCACCCCTCCACTTT	CASSYGGGSYNSPLHF
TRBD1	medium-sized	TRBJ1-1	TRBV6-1	TGTGCCAGCAGTAGAGTAGCGACAGGGTACGCTGAAGCTTTCTTT	CASSRVATGYAEAFF
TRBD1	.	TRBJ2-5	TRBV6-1	TGTGCCACCAGGGGGTTACAAGAGACCCAGTACTTC	CATRGLQETQYF
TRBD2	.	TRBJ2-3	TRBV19	TGTGCCAGTAGTGACCGACTAGCGGGAAGTCCAGATACGCAGTATTTT	CASSDRLAGSPDTQYF
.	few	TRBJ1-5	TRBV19	TGTGCCAGTAGTTGGGGGGCAGGCGGAAATCAGCCCCAGCATTTT	CASSWGAGGNQPQHF
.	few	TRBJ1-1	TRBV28	TGTGCCAGCAGTTCGTCTTGGGCAGAAAGAGTGAACACTGAAGCTTTCTTT	CASSSSWAERVNTEAFF
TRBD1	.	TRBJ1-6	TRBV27	TGTGCCAGCACCGCCGGGACAGGGAGTAATTCACCCCTCCACTTT	CASTAGTGSNSPLHF
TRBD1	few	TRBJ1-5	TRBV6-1	TGTGCCAGCAGTGAACATCCAGGGGGCAACAATCAGCCCCAGCATTTT	CASSEHPGGNNQPQHF
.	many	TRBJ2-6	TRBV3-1	TGTGCCAGCAGCCAAGATAGGGGGGGCGCCCCAGGGGCCAACGTCCTGACTTTC	CASSQDRGGAPGANVLTF
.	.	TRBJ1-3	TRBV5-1	TGCGCCAGCAGCAACGGAGATTCTGGAAACACCATATATTTT	CASSNGDSGNTIYF
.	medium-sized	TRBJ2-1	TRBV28	TGTGCCAGCAGTTTACGCGATGAGCAGTTCTTC	CASSLRDEQFF
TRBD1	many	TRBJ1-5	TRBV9	TGTGCCAGCAGCGTAGGGTGGGACAGTAGCAATCAGCCCCAGCATTTT	CASSVGWDSSNQPQHF
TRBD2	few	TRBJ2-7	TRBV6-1	TGTGCCAGCAGTGATGGGACTAGCTACGAGCAGTACTTC	CASSDGTSYEQYF
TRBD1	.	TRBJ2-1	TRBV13	TGTGCCAGCAGCTCCCGGGACAGGACCTACAATGAGCAGTTCTTC	CASSSRDRTYNEQFF
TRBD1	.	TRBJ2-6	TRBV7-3	TGTGCCAGCCCCAACGACAGGGCTGATTCTGGGGCCAACGTCCTGACTTTC	CASPNDRADSGANVLTF
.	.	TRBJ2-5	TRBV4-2	TGTGCCAGCAGCCAAGATCGGGAGACCCAGTACTTC	CASSQDRETQYF
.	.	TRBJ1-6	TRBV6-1	TGTGCCACCACGGGAGCTTATAATTCACCCCTCCACTTT	CATTGAYNSPLHF
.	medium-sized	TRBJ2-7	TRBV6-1	TGTGCCAGCAGTACCGACCGAATCGCGGGCGAGCAGTACTTC	CASSTDRIAGEQYF
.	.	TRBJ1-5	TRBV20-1	TGCAGTGCAGGAATAGGGACCCCGGATCAGCCCCAGCATTTT	CSAGIGTPDQPQHF
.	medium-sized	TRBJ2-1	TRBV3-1	TGTGCCAGCCAGATGGGAGCCAGTGAGCAGTTCTTC	CASQMGASEQFF
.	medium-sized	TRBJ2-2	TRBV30	TGTGCCTGGAGTGTAGGGAAGAACACCGGGGAGCTGTTTTTT	CAWSVGKNTGELFF
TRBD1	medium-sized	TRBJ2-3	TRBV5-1	TGCGCCAGCAGTTACTGGGACAGGGAAACAGATACGCAGTATTTT	CASSYWDRETDTQYF
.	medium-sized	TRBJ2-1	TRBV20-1	TGCAGTGCTAGACCTGGGGGGTCCTACAATGAGCAGTTCTTC	CSARPGGSYNEQFF